These 32 T cell receptor beta chains were sequenced from one sample in a study of T cells in Graves' hyperthyroidism and ophthalmopathy. RNA transcripts were the template for amplifying TCR beta CDR3 regions. The TCR CDR3 first-round RT-PCR relied on the HTBI primer set. TCRdb called the multiplex PCR reads again in MiXCR, with one record for every CDR3 protein. The sample lists about 620,000 distinct CDR3 sequences; 15% to 20% were seen once. The sample consisted of blood. These receptor sequences come from a woman aged 25-40 years with Graves' hyperthyroidism.

The chain joins TRBV19 to TRBJ2-1, with 8 bases identical to TRBD2. Trimming took 10 bases from V and 6 from J; bases not matched to a gene: 11. The V gene's germline CDR1 is LNHDA and CDR2 SQIVND (reference sequence). The length of the CDR3 is 14 residues. CDR3 in amino acids: CATGAGVYVNEQFF. CDR3 bases: TGTGCCACCGGAGCGGGAGTTTATGTCAATGAGCAGTTCTTC.

This clonotype was detected many times. The J gene is TRBJ1-2, the V gene TRBV28; D is unresolved. CDR1 and CDR2 (germline): MDHEN, SYDVKM. The CDR3 length is 12 residues. Between the trimmed V and J ends, which lost 6 bases and 6 bases, there was a span of 11 bases. CDR3 in amino acids: CASSRLGDGYTF. The CDR3, as DNA: TGTGCCAGCAGCCGTCTCGGAGATGGCTACACCTTC.

The chain has TRBV19 and TRBJ1-2; TRBD1 might be the D (5 bases). In germline, CDR1 is LNHDA, CDR2 SQIVND (reference sequence). CDR3 length: 11 residues. V lost 7 bases, J lost 6 bases, and 9 bases lay in between. The CDR3 DNA is TGTGCCAGTAAGGGGCACCATGGCTACACCTTC. It encodes CASKGHHGYTF.

The chain's CDR3 is CASSTRGERSYEQYF. DNA for the CDR3: TGTGCCAGCAGCACCCGGGGAGAACGCTCCTACGAGCAGTACTTC. This rearrangement joins TRBV9 to TRBJ2-7; D possibly corresponds to TRBD2 (5 bases). V dropped 4 bases and J dropped 0 bases, with 14 bases sitting between them. The CDR3 has 15 residues. Looked up from germline, CDR1 is SGDLS and CDR2 is YYNGEE. The full variable domain, rest sourced from reference TRBV9 and TRBJ2-7, is DSGVTQTPKHLITATGQRVTLRCSPRSGDLSVYWYQQSLDQGLQFLIQYYNGEERAKGNILERFSAQQFPDLHSELNLSSLELGDSALYFCASSTRGERSYEQYFGPGTRLTVT.

This sequence joins TRBV11-2 and TRBJ2-7; TRBD2 aligns across 10 bases. Trimming took 4 bases from V and 3 from J; bases not matched to a gene: 6. From germline, CDR1 is SGHAT and CDR2 FQNNGV. This CDR3 has 15 residues. CDR3 in amino acids: CASSYTSGNYYEQYF. For the CDR3, the DNA is TGTGCCAGCAGCTATACTAGCGGGAACTACTACGAGCAGTACTTC.

The chain is built from TRBV5-4 and TRBJ2-7, with D possibly matching TRBD1 (5 bases). The CDR3 runs to 14 residues. Germline V gives CDR1 SGHNT, CDR2 YYREEE (reference sequence). V shed 1 base and J shed 2 bases, with 10 bases lying between them. The CDR3 sequence: CASSLSTGPYEQYF. In nucleotides, the CDR3 is TGTGCCAGCAGCTTGTCAACAGGCCCCTACGAGCAGTACTTC.

This clonotype was counted at least ten times. The chain joins TRBV24-1 to TRBJ2-3; no reliable D call. The CDR3 is made up of 15 amino acids. Trimming pared 1 base from V and 6 bases from J, leaving 13 bases between. Germline-derived CDR1 and CDR2 are KGHDR and SFDVKD. The CDR3 spells CATSDFSIVDDTQYF. CDR3 DNA sequence: TGTGCCACCAGTGATTTCTCCATCGTTGACGATACGCAGTATTTT.

This clonotype appeared many times. This chain connects TRBV30 to TRBJ2-7; 7 bases agree with TRBD1. Germline CDR1 GTSNPN, CDR2 SVGIG (reference sequence). Losses at the gene ends were 3 bases for V and 1 base for J; bases not matched to a gene: 12. This CDR3 has 16 amino acids. CDR3 loop: CAWRAPRTGPSYEQYF. The DNA for the CDR3 is TGTGCCTGGAGGGCTCCGAGGACAGGCCCTTCCTACGAGCAGTACTTC.

The sample holds many counts of this clonotype. The V gene is TRBV5-1, the J gene TRBJ1-1, with D perhaps matching TRBD1 (6 bases). V gave up 6 bases and J gave up 3 bases, with 15 bases separating them. The CDR3 consists of 14 residues. The germline V gene has CDR1 SGHRS and CDR2 YFSETQ. The CDR3 loop is CASTSLDSYTEAFF. As DNA, the CDR3 is TGCGCCAGCACCTCTCTGGACAGCTACACTGAAGCTTTCTTT. Looking up the rest from reference TRBV5-1 and TRBJ1-1 gives the full variable domain: KAGVTQTPRYLIKTRGQQVTLSCSPISGHRSVSWYQQTPGQGLQFLFEYFSETQRNKGNFPGRFSGRQFSNSRSEMNVSTLELGDSALYLCASTSLDSYTEAFFGQGTRLTVV.

This clonotype came up many times. CDR3: CATANRDRANQPQHF. Here the CDR3 DNA reads TGTGCCACCGCTAACCGGGACAGGGCTAATCAGCCCCAGCATTTT. This chain joins TRBV6-2 or TRBV6-3 and TRBJ1-5; 9 positions agree with TRBD1. V was clipped by 10 bases and J by 4 bases; unmatched bases: 11. CDR1 MNHEY and CDR2 SVGEGT come from the germline V gene. The CDR3 sequence is 15 residues long.

The DNA of the CDR3 is TGTGCCAGCAGCCGCCGGGACAGGGGTGTCCACGAGCAGTACTTC. It yields the protein CASSRRDRGVHEQYF. The chain combines TRBV14 with TRBJ2-7; TRBD1 agrees at 10 bases. The CDR3 loop spans 15 amino acids. V was clipped by 4 bases and J by 5 bases; unmatched bases: 8. Germline CDR1 reads SGHDN; CDR2 reads FVKESK.

J is TRBJ1-2 and V is TRBV4-2, with D possibly being TRBD1 (6 bases). V was shortened by 1 base and J by 2 bases, with 17 bases between the two germline ends. The CDR3 covers 17 residues. The germline gives CDR1 LGHNA, CDR2 YNFKEQ. CDR3 sequence: CASSQAAGTSGNYGYTF. DNA for the CDR3: TGTGCCAGCAGCCAAGCGGCGGGGACAAGCGGAAACTATGGCTACACCTTC.

Many counts were recorded for this clonotype. CDR3 region: CASSLKGDTTQYF. CDR3 DNA sequence: TGTGCCAGCAGTTTAAAAGGGGATACTACGCAGTATTTT. The gene calls are TRBV27 and TRBJ2-3; possible D gene TRBD1, 5 bases. Trimming stripped 2 bases from V and 8 bases from J, with 11 bases between. The germline V gene encodes CDR1 MNHEY and CDR2 SMNVEV (reference sequence). The CDR3 consists of 13 residues.

This clonotype was found a few times. This rearrangement joins TRBV6-1 to TRBJ2-2; 13 nucleotides align to TRBD2. This CDR3 is 16 amino acids long. The trim removed 5 bases at V and 7 bases at J, leaving 7 bases unmatched. Germline V gene sequence: CDR1 MNHNS, CDR2 SASEGT. CDR3 in DNA: TGTGCCAGCAGTTATGGACTAGCGGGAGTTCTCGGGGAGCTGTTTTTT. Translating it yields CASSYGLAGVLGELFF.

For the CDR3, the DNA is TGTGCCAGCAGCAACCAGATCACAGGGGGCGGACTCACTGAAGCTTTCTTT. Protein product: CASSNQITGGGLTEAFF. The chain combines TRBV7-2 with TRBJ1-1; 9 nucleotides line up with TRBD1. This CDR3 is built from 17 residues. Trimming at V came to 5 bases and at J to 4 bases, leaving 14 bases not matched to a gene. Germline V CDR1 and CDR2: SGHTA, FQGNSA.

V gene TRBV7-9 combines with J gene TRBJ2-5; TRBD2 agrees at 8 bases. The CDR3 extends over 20 amino acids. Germline CDR1 is SEHNR and CDR2 is FQNEAQ (reference sequence). The V and J ends lost 0 bases and 2 bases, in that order; junction bases with no gene match: 17. CDR3 protein: CASSLAGRWGRTSGQETQYF. Here the CDR3 DNA reads TGTGCCAGCAGCTTAGCGGGAAGGTGGGGTCGTACTAGCGGACAAGAGACCCAGTACTTC. The full variable domain, with the rest looked up from reference TRBV7-9 and TRBJ2-5, is DTGVSQNPRHKITKRGQNVTFRCDPISEHNRLYWYRQTLGQGPEFLTYFQNEAQLEKSRLLSDRFSAERPKGSFSTLEIQRTEQGDSAMYLCASSLAGRWGRTSGQETQYFGPGTRLLVL.

This clonotype was recorded at least ten times. This chain connects TRBV28 to TRBJ1-1; 8 nucleotides line up with TRBD1. The junction had 8 bases not matched to a gene; V was cut back by 5 bases and J by 0 bases. In germline, CDR1 is MDHEN, CDR2 SYDVKM. The CDR3 totals 16 residues. CDR3 protein: CASSIQGGGMNTEAFF. The DNA of the CDR3 is TGTGCCAGCAGTATACAGGGGGGGGGGATGAACACTGAAGCTTTCTTT.

This clonotype has ten or more counts. This chain connects TRBV12-3 or TRBV12-4 to TRBJ2-1; 12 bases align to TRBD2. The V and J ends lost 11 bases and 6 bases, in that order; junction bases with no gene match: 5. This CDR3 comprises 13 residues. The CDR3 DNA follows: TGTGCCGGGGGACTAGCGGGCCTCAATGAGCAGTTCTTC. As protein: CAGGLAGLNEQFF.

The V gene is TRBV12-3 or TRBV12-4, the J gene TRBJ2-2; a possible D gene is TRBD2 (5 bases). V lost 2 bases and J 7 bases, leaving 11 bases between the germline ends. The CDR3 is 14 residues long. The CDR3 DNA reads as TGTGCCAGCAGTTTATATGAGGGTGTCGGGGAGCTGTTTTTT. Protein sequence: CASSLYEGVGELFF.

This clonotype was counted a few times. The V gene is TRBV27, the J gene TRBJ2-6; 10 bases fit TRBD2. Trimming cost V 7 bases and J 3 bases; bases outside gene matches: 6. The CDR3 loop spans 16 amino acids. Germline CDR1 is MNHEY and CDR2 is SMNVEV (reference sequence). The CDR3, as DNA: TGTGCCAGCAAACTAGCGGGAATCGGTGGGGCCAACGTCCTGACTTTC. Translated: CASKLAGIGGANVLTF.

This clonotype showed up just a few times. V and J are TRBV12-3 or TRBV12-4 and TRBJ2-1, with 11 bases lining up with TRBD2. J gave up 9 bases and V 3 bases, and 10 bases lay outside the gene matches. The CDR3 contains 16 residues. The CDR3 reads CASSFTPTSGTLEQFF. The DNA of the CDR3 is TGTGCCAGCAGTTTCACCCCGACTAGCGGGACACTTGAGCAGTTCTTC.

This clonotype has more than one count but fewer than ten. The chain uses TRBV9 and TRBJ1-3; no clear D gene. The V gene lost 0 bases and the J gene lost 0 bases, with 10 bases spanning the gap. CDR3 size: 16 residues. Per the germline V gene, CDR1 is SGDLS and CDR2 is YYNGEE. This CDR3 is CASSVGVAASGNTIYF. The DNA of the CDR3 is TGTGCCAGCAGCGTAGGAGTGGCAGCCTCTGGAAACACCATATATTTT.

J is TRBJ2-7 and V is TRBV5-6, with a weak D call TRBD1 (5 bases). The germline gives CDR1 SGHDT, CDR2 YYEEEE. V was shortened by 0 bases and J by 5 bases, with 12 bases between the two germline ends. The CDR3 loop spans 14 amino acids. The CDR3 region has the DNA TGTGCCAGCAGCTTGGCTATCCAGGGCCACGAGCAGTACTTC. This translates into CASSLAIQGHEQYF.

In its sample, this clonotype was seen many times. The V and J genes are TRBV7-3 and TRBJ2-7; 7 positions agree with TRBD1. Per germline, CDR1 SGHTA and CDR2 FQGTGA. With V trimmed by 5 bases and J by 3 bases, 7 bases remained unmatched. The CDR3 is 14 residues long. The CDR3 DNA reads as TGTGCCAGCAGCCCTGACAGGGTTGGCTACGAGCAGTACTTC. The encoded protein is CASSPDRVGYEQYF.

This chain uses TRBV7-2 with TRBJ2-1; 8 bases match TRBD1. Looked up from germline, CDR1 is SGHTA and CDR2 is FQGNSA. CDR3 length: 15 amino acids. J gave up 4 bases and V 6 bases, and 8 bases lay outside the gene matches. CDR3 residues: CASSYGTGAYNEQFF. The CDR3 bases are TGTGCCAGCAGTTACGGGACAGGAGCTTACAATGAGCAGTTCTTC.

This clonotype was observed many times. The chain has TRBV7-9 and TRBJ2-7; unclear D gene. CDR3 length equals 13 residues. V was cut by 3 bases and J by 3 bases, with 9 bases left in between. Germline lookup yields CDR1 SEHNR and CDR2 FQNEAQ (reference sequence). The CDR3 nucleotides read TGTGCCAGCAGCTTTTACACGGGCTACGAGCAGTACTTC. Amino acid sequence: CASSFYTGYEQYF.

In this sample, this clonotype turned up many times. The chain recombines TRBV12-3 or TRBV12-4 with TRBJ1-4; D may be TRBD1 (6 bases). The CDR3 has 12 residues. The V end lost 6 bases, the J end lost 11 bases, and 13 bases lay between the germline ends. CDR3 nucleotide sequence: TGTGCCAGCAGCCTAGGGGGAGAGAAACTGTTTTTT. Amino acids: CASSLGGEKLFF.

In its sample, this clonotype was seen many times. The J gene is TRBJ1-6, the V gene TRBV28; 9 bases align to TRBD1. This CDR3 has 14 amino acids. Trimming removed 2 bases from V and 10 bases from J; junction bases left unmatched: 3. The V gene's germline CDR1 is MDHEN and CDR2 SYDVKM. The DNA for the CDR3 is TGTGCCAGCAGTTTAGGGACAGGGCTCTCACCCCTCCACTTT. Translating gives CASSLGTGLSPLHF.

In its sample, this clonotype was seen many times. The V and J genes are TRBV28 and TRBJ2-2; no clear D. The V gene lost 2 bases and the J gene lost 4 bases, with 11 bases spanning the gap. The CDR3 consists of 15 residues. Germline lookup yields CDR1 MDHEN and CDR2 SYDVKM. The CDR3 loop is CASSLRTVSTGELFF. As DNA, the CDR3 is TGTGCCAGCAGTTTACGGACGGTTAGCACCGGGGAGCTGTTTTTT. The variable domain in full, completed from reference TRBV28 and TRBJ2-2, reads DVKVTQSSRYLVKRTGEKVFLECVQDMDHENMFWYRQDPGLGLRLIYFSYDVKMKEKGDIPEGYSVSREKKERFSLILESASTNQTSMYLCASSLRTVSTGELFFGEGSRLTVL.

The J gene is TRBJ1-2, the V gene TRBV2; 10 nucleotides match TRBD1. The CDR3 is 14 residues long. V lost 7 bases and J lost 2; bases outside the gene matches: 4. Germline V gene data show CDR1 as SNHLY and CDR2 as FYNNEI. CDR3 amino acids: CASTPTGGNYGYTF. The CDR3 DNA is TGTGCCAGCACTCCGACAGGGGGCAACTATGGCTACACCTTC.

This clonotype was picked up many times. The V and J genes are TRBV20-1 and TRBJ2-1, with D uncertain. The length of the CDR3 is 12 residues. CDR1 is DFQATT, CDR2 SNEGSKA, per germline (reference sequence). V lost 6 bases to trimming and J lost 3 bases, with 9 bases between them. DNA for the CDR3: TGCAGTGCCTACTCGGACTACAATGAGCAGTTCTTC. It codes for CSAYSDYNEQFF.

This clonotype was seen at least ten times. The genes are TRBV27 and TRBJ1-2; TRBD1 aligns across 10 bases. The CDR3 runs 14 residues. V was pared by 5 bases and J by 5 bases, with 5 bases of the junction left unmatched. CDR1 and CDR2 (germline): MNHEY, SMNVEV (reference sequence). The CDR3 DNA is TGTGCCAGCAGTCTACTGGGACAGGGGTATGGCTACACCTTC. Amino acids: CASSLLGQGYGYTF.